A single sample gave rise to the 3 T cell receptor beta chains below, sequenced in a study of CD8 T cells in Susac syndrome. RNA amounts of about 0.5 to 1 ug underwent reverse transcription with random hexamers. TCRdb analysed the immunoSEQ multiplex PCR reads with MiXCR anew, one entry per CDR3 protein. The sample has 90,000 to 150,000 distinct CDR3 sequences; roughly 91% are singletons. The sample was CD4+ T cells from PBMCs. All receptors come from a human donor in good health.

This chain uses TRBV29-1 with TRBJ1-2, with D possibly matching TRBD1 (6 bases). The CDR3 runs 15 residues. The germline V gene has CDR1 SQVTM and CDR2 ANQGSEA. Deletions cut 4 bases from V and 6 bases from J, with 21 bases between. The CDR3 nucleotides are TGCAGCGTTGTCTTACAGGGAAGGATTTACGATGGCTACACCTTC. This gives the protein CSVVLQGRIYDGYTF.

The J gene is TRBJ2-5, the V gene TRBV9, with 7 bases lining up with TRBD1. Trimming at V came to 3 bases and at J to 1 base, leaving 6 bases not matched to a gene. Germline loops: CDR1 SGDLS, CDR2 YYNGEE. The CDR3 consists of 15 residues. The DNA for the CDR3 is TGTGCCAGCAGCGAGACAGGGTTGAGCCAAGAGACCCAGTACTTC. Translated: CASSETGLSQETQYF.

This clonotype has just a few counts. The CDR3, as DNA: TGCGCCAGCAGCTATGGACTAGCGGGAGGGATCTACGAGCAGTACTTC. It codes for CASSYGLAGGIYEQYF. The chain couples TRBV5-1 to TRBJ2-7, with 15 bases matching TRBD2. V was pared by 3 bases and J by 3 bases, with 4 bases of the junction left unmatched. This CDR3 is 16 amino acids long. The germline V gene encodes CDR1 SGHRS and CDR2 YFSETQ.